A single sample is the source of the 5 T cell receptor beta chains below, sequenced in a study of spatial heterogeneity in lung cancer (dated by TCRdb to about 2019). In light of the paper, this sample's time point label describes: blood at routine non-recurrence follow-up after resection. The library was obtained by 5' RACE. TCRdb shows the sequencer as NextSeq 500. In-frame beta chains were kept once TCRdb had trimmed the public reads at Q25 with fastp and called clones with MiXCR. Rows with a matching CDR3 protein are joined into one entry that keeps the most common DNA and genes. Across this sample there are roughly 9,900 distinct CDR3 sequences, with 20% to 25% seen only once. Clones ranked in the top ten supply roughly 4.3% of the sample. The material was PBMCs, obtained at follow-up. The receptor source for this set is a female donor with early-stage non-small cell lung cancer.

This CDR3 reads CASSLWGGGREETQYF. CDR3 DNA: TGTGCCAGCAGTTTATGGGGCGGGGGCCGTGAAGAGACCCAGTACTTC. The genes are TRBV28 and TRBJ2-5; possibly TRBD2 for D (7 bases). V shed 0 bases and J shed 3 bases, with 14 bases lying between them. CDR1 is MDHEN, CDR2 SYDVKM, per germline. The CDR3 consists of 16 residues.

This clonotype is classed as medium-sized. The chain has TRBV19 and TRBJ1-2; D call uncertain. V was trimmed by 7 bases and J by 7 bases, leaving 13 bases between them. CDR1 LNHDA and CDR2 SQIVND come from the germline V gene (reference sequence). The CDR3 loop spans 12 amino acids. In DNA form, the CDR3 reads TGTGCCAGTACCAGCATACCCTCTGGCTACACCTTC. Translation gives CASTSIPSGYTF.

The J gene is TRBJ2-3, the V gene TRBV6-2 or TRBV6-3; 13 nucleotides agree with TRBD2. Losses at the gene ends were 6 bases for V and 8 bases for J; bases not matched to a gene: 5. Germline V CDR1 and CDR2: MNHEY, SVGEGT. The CDR3 is 14 residues long. The CDR3 is CASSSTSGRSTQYF. The CDR3, as DNA: TGTGCCAGCAGCTCGACTAGCGGGAGGAGTACGCAGTATTTT.

J is TRBJ2-7 and V is TRBV7-6; 8 nucleotides agree with TRBD2. Germline-derived CDR1 and CDR2 are SGHVS and FNYEAQ. This CDR3 has 15 amino acids. Trimming removed 0 bases from V and 2 bases from J; junction bases left unmatched: 3. The CDR3 nucleotides read TGTGCCAGCAGCTTAGCGCTAGCGGGCACCTACGAGCAGTACTTC. Protein sequence: CASSLALAGTYEQYF.

This clonotype is medium-sized. The chain links TRBV20-1 to TRBJ2-1; 9 bases are a match to TRBD2. The CDR3 sequence is 14 residues long. J lost 9 bases, V lost 1 base, and 7 bases had no gene match. Germline lookup yields CDR1 DFQATT and CDR2 SNEGSKA (reference sequence). Here the CDR3 DNA reads TGCAGTGCTAGAGGGATAGCGGGAGTCGTTGAGCAGTTCTTC. Translating it yields CSARGIAGVVEQFF.